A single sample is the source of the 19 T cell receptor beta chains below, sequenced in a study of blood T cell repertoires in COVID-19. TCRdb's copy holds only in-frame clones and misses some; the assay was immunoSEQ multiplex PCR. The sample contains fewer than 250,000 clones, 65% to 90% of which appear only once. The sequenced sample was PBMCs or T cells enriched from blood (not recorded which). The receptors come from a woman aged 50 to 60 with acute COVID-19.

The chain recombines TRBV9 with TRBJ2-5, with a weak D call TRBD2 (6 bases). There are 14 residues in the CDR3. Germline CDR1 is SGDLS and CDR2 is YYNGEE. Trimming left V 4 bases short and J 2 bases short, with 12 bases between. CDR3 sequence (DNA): TGTGCCAGCAGCTCTCATGGGGGGCAAGAGACCCAGTACTTC. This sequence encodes CASSSHGGQETQYF.

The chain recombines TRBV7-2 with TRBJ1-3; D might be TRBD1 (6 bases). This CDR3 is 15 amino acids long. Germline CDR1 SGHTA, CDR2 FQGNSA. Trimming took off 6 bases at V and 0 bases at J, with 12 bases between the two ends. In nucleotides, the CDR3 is TGTGCCAGCAGTACGACAGGTTACTCTGGAAACACCATATATTTT. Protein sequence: CASSTTGYSGNTIYF.

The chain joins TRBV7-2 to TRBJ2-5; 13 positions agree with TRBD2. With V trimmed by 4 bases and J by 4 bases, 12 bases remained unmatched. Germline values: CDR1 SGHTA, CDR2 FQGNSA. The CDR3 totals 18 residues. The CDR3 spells CASSSGLAGAPGLETQYF. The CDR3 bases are TGTGCCAGCAGCTCCGGACTAGCGGGAGCCCCAGGATTAGAGACCCAGTACTTC.

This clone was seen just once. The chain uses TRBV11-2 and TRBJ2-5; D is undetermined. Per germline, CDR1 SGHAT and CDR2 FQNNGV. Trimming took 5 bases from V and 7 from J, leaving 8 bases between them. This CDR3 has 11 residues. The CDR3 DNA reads TGTGCCAGCAGCGCAATAGTGACCCAGTACTTC. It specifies CASSAIVTQYF.

This CDR3 is CASSQRTSGSFDTQYF. In nucleotides, the CDR3 is TGTGCCAGCAGCCAACGGACTAGCGGGAGTTTTGATACGCAGTATTTT. The V call is TRBV4-2, the J call TRBJ2-3; 13 positions match TRBD2. V shed 2 bases and J 6 bases; nucleotides not matched to a gene: 5. This CDR3 is 16 amino acids long. Germline V gene data show CDR1 as LGHNA and CDR2 as YNFKEQ.

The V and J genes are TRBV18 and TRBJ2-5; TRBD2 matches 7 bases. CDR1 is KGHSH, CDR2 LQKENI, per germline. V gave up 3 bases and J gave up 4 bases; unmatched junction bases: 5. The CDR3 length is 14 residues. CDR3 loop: CASSPREAVETQYF. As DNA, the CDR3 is TGTGCCAGCTCACCCCGGGAGGCGGTAGAGACCCAGTACTTC.

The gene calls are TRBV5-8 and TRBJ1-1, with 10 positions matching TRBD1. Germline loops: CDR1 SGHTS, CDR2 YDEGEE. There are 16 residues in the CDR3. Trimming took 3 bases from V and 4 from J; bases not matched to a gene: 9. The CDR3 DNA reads TGTGCCAGCAGCTCCGGACAGGGGGGGTTTGGCACTGAAGCTTTCTTT. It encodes CASSSGQGGFGTEAFF.

The CDR3 DNA reads TGTGCCAGCAGATCTGGGACAGGGGTTACCTATGGCTACACCTTC. Residues: CASRSGTGVTYGYTF. V and J are TRBV6-5 and TRBJ1-2; 10 nucleotides agree with TRBD1. CDR3 length: 15 residues. V lost 6 bases to trimming and J lost 4 bases; unmatched junction nucleotides: 8. Germline V gene data show CDR1 as MNHEY and CDR2 as SVGAGI.

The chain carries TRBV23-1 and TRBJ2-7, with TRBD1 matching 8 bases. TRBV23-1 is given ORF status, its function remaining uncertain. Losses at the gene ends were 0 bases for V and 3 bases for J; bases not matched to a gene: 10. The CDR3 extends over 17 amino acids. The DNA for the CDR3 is TGCGCCAGCAGTCAATCTTGGTCGGGGACAGGAGGCTACGAGCAGTACTTC. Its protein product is CASSQSWSGTGGYEQYF.

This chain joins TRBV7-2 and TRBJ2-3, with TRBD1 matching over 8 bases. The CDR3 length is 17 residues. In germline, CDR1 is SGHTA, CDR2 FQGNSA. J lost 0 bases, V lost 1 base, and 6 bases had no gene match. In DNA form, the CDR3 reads TGTGCCAGCAGCTTAGAGTCAGGGGGCCTAAGCACAGATACGCAGTATTTT. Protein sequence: CASSLESGGLSTDTQYF.

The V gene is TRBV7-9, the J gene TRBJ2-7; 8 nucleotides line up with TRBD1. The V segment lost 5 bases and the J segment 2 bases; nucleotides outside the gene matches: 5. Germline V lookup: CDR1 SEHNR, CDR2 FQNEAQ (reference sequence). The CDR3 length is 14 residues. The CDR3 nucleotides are TGTGCCAGCAGCCCAGGACAGGGAACCTACGAGCAGTACTTC. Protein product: CASSPGQGTYEQYF.

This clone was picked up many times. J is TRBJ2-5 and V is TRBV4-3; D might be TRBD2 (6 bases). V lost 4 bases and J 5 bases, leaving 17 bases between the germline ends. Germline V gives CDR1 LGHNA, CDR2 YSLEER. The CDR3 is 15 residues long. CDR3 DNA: TGCGCCAGCAGCCGAAATAACGGCGGGGAGGAGACCCAGTACTTC. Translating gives CASSRNNGGEETQYF.

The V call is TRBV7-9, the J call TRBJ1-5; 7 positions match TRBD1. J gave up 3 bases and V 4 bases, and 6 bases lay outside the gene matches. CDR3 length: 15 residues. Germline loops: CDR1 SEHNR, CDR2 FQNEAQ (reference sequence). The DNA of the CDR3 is TGTGCCAGCAGCTCTAGCGGGACAGCCAATCAGCCCCAGCATTTT. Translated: CASSSSGTANQPQHF. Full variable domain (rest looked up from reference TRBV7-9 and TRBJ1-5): DTGVSQNPRHKITKRGQNVTFRCDPISEHNRLYWYRQTLGQGPEFLTYFQNEAQLEKSRLLSDRFSAERPKGSFSTLEIQRTEQGDSAMYLCASSSSGTANQPQHFGDGTRLSIL.

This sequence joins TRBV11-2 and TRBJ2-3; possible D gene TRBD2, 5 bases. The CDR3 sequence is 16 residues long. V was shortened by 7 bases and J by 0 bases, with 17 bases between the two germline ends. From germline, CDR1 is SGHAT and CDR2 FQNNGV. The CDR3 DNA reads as TGTGCCAGCAACGCGTGGGAGCTATCTAGCACAGATACGCAGTATTTT. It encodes CASNAWELSSTDTQYF.

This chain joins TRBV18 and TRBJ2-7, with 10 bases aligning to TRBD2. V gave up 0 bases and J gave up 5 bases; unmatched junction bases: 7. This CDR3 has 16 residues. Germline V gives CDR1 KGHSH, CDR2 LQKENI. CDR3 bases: TGTGCCAGCTCACCACCCGGCCTAGCGGGAGCCGACGAGCAGTACTTC. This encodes CASSPPGLAGADEQYF.

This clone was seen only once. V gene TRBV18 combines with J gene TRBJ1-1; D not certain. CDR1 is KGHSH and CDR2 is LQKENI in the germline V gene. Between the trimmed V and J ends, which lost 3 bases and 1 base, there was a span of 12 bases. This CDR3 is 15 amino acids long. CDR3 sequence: CASSPPQRQNTEAFF. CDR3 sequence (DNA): TGTGCCAGCTCACCCCCTCAAAGACAGAACACTGAAGCTTTCTTT.

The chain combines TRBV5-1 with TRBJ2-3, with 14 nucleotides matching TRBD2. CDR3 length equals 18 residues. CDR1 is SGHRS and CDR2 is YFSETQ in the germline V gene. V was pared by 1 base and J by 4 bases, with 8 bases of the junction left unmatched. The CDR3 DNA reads TGCGCCAGCAGCTTGAGCGGGACTAGCGGGAGCGGCGCAGATACGCAGTATTTT. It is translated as CASSLSGTSGSGADTQYF.

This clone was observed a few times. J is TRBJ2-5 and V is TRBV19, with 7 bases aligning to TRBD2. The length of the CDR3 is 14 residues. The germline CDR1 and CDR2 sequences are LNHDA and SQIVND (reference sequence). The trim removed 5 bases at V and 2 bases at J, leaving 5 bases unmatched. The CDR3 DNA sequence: TGTGCCAGTAGTGAGATTAGCGGGCAAGAGACCCAGTACTTC. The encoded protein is CASSEISGQETQYF.

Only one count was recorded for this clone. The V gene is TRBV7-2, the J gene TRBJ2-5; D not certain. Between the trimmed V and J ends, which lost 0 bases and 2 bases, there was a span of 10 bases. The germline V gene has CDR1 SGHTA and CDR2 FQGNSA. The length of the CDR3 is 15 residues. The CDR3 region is CASSLARLEQETQYF. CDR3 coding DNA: TGTGCCAGCAGCTTAGCCCGGCTAGAACAAGAGACCCAGTACTTC.